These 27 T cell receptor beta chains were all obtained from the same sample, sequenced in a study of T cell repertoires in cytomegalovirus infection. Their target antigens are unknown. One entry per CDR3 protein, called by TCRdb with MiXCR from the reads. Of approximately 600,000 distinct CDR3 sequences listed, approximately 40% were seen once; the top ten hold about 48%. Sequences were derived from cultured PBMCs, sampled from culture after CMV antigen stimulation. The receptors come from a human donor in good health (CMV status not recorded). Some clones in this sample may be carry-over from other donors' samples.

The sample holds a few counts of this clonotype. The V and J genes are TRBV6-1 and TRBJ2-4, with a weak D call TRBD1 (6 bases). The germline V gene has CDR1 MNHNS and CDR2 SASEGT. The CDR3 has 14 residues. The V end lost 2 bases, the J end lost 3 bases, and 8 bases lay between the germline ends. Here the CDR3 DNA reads TGTGCCAGCAGTGAATCACAGGGCAAAAACATTCAGTACTTC. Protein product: CASSESQGKNIQYF.

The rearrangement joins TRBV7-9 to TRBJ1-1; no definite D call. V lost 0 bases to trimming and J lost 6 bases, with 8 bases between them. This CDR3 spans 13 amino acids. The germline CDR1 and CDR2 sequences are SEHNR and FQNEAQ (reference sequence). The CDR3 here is CASSLAPAAEAFF. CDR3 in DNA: TGTGCCAGCAGCTTAGCACCGGCGGCTGAAGCTTTCTTT.

In DNA, the CDR3 is TGTGCCAGCAGCCGCAATCCCTACGAGCAGTACTTC. Translated: CASSRNPYEQYF. The chain links TRBV7-8 to TRBJ2-7; D ambiguous. Germline CDR1 and CDR2: SGHVS and FQNEAQ. The CDR3 is made up of 12 amino acids. Trimming removed 5 bases at V and 2 bases at J, with 7 bases between. The variable domain in full, completed from reference TRBV7-8 and TRBJ2-7, reads GAGVSQSPRYKVAKRGQDVALRCDPISGHVSLFWYQQALGQGPEFLTYFQNEAQLDKSGLPSDRFFAERPEGSVSTLKIQRTQQEDSAVYLCASSRNPYEQYFGPGTRLTVT.

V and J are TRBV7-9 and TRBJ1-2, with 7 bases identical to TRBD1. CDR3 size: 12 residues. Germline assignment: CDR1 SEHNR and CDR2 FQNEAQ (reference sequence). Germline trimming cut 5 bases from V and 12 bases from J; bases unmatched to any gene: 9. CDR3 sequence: CASSPRDSLDTF. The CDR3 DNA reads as TGTGCCAGCAGCCCAAGGGACAGCCTCGACACCTTC.

The CDR3: CASSLFGRGPLNTIYF. CDR3 sequence (DNA): TGTGCCAGCAGCTTATTCGGGCGGGGGCCACTTAACACCATATATTTT. The chain is built from TRBV7-2 and TRBJ1-3; D might be TRBD1 (6 bases). Germline CDR1 and CDR2: SGHTA and FQGNSA. The length of the CDR3 is 16 residues. Trimming removed 2 bases from V and 7 bases from J, with 18 bases in between.

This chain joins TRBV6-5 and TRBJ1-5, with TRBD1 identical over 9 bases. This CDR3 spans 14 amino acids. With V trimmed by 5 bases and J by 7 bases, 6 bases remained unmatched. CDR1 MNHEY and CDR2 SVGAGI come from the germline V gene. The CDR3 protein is CASSQGQGRQPQHF. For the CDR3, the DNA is TGTGCCAGCAGTCAGGGACAGGGCCGGCAGCCCCAGCATTTT.

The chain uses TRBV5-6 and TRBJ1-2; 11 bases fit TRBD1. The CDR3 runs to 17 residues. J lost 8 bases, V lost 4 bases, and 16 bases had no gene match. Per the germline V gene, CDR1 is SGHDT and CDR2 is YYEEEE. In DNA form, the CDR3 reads TGTGCCAGCAGCGCCCGGACAGGGGGCGTTCCCCTATTAGGCTACACCTTC. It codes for CASSARTGGVPLLGYTF.

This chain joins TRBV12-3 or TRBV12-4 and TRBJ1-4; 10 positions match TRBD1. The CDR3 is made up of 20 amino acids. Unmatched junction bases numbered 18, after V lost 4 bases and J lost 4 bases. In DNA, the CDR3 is TGTGCCAGCAGTTCGACGCTAGGGACAGGGGCGCTTCGACTTAATGAAAAACTGTTTTTT. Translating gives CASSSTLGTGALRLNEKLFF.

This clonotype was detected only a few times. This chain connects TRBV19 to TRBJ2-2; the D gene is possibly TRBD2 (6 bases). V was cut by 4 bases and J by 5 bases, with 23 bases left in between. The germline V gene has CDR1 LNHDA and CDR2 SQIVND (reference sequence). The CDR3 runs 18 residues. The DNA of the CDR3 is TGTGCCAGTAGTACCCGACCGGGACTCTCCTTAGGAACCGGGGAGCTGTTTTTT. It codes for CASSTRPGLSLGTGELFF.

The CDR3, as DNA: TGCAGTGCTAGAATGTATGGGGCCTATGGCTACACCTTC. Translation gives CSARMYGAYGYTF. The chain recombines TRBV20-1 with TRBJ1-2; possibly TRBD1 for D (5 bases). The germline V gene has CDR1 DFQATT and CDR2 SNEGSKA (reference sequence). The CDR3 spans 13 residues. Trimming cost V 2 bases and J 4 bases, with 11 bases left between them.

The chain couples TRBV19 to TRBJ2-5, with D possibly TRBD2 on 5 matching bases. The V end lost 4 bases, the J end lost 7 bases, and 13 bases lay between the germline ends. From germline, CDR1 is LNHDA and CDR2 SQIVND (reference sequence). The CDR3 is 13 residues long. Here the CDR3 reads CASSNSGTRTQYF. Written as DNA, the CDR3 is TGTGCCAGTAGTAACAGCGGCACCAGGACCCAGTACTTC. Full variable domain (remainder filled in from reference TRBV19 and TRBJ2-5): DGGITQSPKYLFRKEGQNVTLSCEQNLNHDAMYWYRQDPGQGLRLIYYSQIVNDFQKGDIAEGYSVSREKKESFPLTVTSAQKNPTAFYLCASSNSGTRTQYFGPGTRLLVL.

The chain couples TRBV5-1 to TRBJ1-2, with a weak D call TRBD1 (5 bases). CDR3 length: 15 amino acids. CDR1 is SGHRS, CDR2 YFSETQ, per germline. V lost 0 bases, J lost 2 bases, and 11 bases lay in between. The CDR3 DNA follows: TGCGCCAGCAGCTTGGGGGGGACGGACAACTATGGCTACACCTTC. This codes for CASSLGGTDNYGYTF.

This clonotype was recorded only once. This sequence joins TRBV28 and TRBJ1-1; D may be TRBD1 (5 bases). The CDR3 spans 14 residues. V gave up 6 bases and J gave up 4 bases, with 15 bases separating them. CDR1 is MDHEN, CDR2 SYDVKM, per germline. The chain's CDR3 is CASRAGPLGTEAFF. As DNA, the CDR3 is TGTGCCAGCAGGGCGGGGCCCCTGGGCACTGAAGCTTTCTTT.

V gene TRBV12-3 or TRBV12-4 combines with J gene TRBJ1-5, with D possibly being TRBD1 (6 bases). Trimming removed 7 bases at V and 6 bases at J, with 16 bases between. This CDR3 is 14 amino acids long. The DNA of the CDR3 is TGTGCCAGCACCCTGGGGGGGGCCGGTCAGCCCCAGCATTTT. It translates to CASTLGGAGQPQHF.

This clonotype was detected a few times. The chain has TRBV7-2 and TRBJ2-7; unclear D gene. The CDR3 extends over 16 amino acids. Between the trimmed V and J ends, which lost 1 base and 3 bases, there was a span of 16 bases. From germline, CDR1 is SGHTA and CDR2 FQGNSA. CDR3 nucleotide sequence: TGTGCCAGCAGCTTAGGTGTCGTCTCGGTGCTCTACGAGCAGTACTTC. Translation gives CASSLGVVSVLYEQYF.

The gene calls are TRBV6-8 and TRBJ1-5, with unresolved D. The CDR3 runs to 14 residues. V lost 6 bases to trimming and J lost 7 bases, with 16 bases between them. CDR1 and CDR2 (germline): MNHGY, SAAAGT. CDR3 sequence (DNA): TGTGCCAGCAGGACCCTTATCCGGGCACAGCCCCAGCATTTT. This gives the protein CASRTLIRAQPQHF.

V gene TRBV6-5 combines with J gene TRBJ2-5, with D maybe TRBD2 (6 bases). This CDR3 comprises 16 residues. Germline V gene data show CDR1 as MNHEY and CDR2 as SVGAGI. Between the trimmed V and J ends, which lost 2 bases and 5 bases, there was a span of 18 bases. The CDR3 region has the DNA TGTGCCAGCAGTTACGGAACGGGAGACCTCCATGAGACCCAGTACTTC. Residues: CASSYGTGDLHETQYF.

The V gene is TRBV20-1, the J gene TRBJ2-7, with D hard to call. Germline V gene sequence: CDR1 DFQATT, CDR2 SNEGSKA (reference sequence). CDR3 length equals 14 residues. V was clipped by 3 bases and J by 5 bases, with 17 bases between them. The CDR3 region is CSASPGASGHEQYF. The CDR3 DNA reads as TGCAGTGCTAGTCCTGGCGCATCAGGCCACGAGCAGTACTTC.

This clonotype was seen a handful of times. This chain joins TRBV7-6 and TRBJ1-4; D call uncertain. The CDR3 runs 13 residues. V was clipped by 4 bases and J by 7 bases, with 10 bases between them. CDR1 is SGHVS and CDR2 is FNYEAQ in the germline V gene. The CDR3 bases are TGTGCCAGCAGCTCACGTTTGGGTGAAAAACTGTTTTTT. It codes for CASSSRLGEKLFF.

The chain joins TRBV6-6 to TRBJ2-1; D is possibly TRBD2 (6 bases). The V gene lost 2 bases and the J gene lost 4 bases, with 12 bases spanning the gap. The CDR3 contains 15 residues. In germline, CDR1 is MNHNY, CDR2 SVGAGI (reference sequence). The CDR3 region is CASSYAGLDYNEQFF. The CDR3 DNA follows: TGTGCCAGCAGTTACGCGGGACTGGATTACAATGAGCAGTTCTTC.

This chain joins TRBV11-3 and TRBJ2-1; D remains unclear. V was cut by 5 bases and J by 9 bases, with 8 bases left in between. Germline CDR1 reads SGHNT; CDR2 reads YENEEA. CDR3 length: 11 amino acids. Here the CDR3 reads CASSPVIEQFF. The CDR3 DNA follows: TGTGCCAGCAGCCCGGTTATTGAGCAGTTCTTC.

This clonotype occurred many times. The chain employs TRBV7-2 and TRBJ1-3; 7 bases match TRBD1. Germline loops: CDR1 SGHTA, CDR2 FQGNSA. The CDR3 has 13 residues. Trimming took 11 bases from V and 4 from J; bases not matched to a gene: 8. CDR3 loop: CASARDRGNTIYF. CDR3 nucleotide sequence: TGTGCCTCAGCCCGGGACAGAGGAAACACCATATATTTT.

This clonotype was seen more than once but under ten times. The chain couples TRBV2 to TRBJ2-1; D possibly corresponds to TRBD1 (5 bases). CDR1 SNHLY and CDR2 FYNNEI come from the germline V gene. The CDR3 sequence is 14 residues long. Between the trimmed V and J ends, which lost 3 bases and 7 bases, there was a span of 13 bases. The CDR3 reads CASSEGRGVNEQFF. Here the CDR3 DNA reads TGTGCCAGCAGTGAGGGGCGAGGCGTAAATGAGCAGTTCTTC.

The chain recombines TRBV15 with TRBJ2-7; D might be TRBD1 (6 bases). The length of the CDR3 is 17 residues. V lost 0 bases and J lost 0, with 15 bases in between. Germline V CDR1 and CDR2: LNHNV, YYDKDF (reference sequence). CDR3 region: CATSRDPPRQDSYEQYF. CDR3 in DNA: TGTGCCACCAGCAGAGATCCTCCCCGACAGGACTCCTACGAGCAGTACTTC.

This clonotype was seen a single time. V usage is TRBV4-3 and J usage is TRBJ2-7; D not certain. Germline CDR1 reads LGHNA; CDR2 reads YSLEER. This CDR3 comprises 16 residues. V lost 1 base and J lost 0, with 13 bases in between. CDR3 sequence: CASSQVFGGSSYEQYF. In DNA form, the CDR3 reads TGCGCCAGCAGCCAAGTGTTTGGCGGCAGCTCCTACGAGCAGTACTTC.

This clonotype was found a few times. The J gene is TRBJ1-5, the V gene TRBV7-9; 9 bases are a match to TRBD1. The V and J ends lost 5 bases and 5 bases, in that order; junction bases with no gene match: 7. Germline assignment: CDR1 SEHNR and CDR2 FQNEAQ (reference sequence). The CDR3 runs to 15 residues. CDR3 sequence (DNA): TGTGCCAGCAGCCCGACAGGGGGTGGGGATCAGCCCCAGCATTTT. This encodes CASSPTGGGDQPQHF.

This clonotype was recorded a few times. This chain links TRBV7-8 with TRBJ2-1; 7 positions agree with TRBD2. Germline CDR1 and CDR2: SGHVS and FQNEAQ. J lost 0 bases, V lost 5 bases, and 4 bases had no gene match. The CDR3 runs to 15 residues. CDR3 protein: CASSESGASYNEQFF. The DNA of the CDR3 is TGTGCCAGCAGCGAAAGCGGGGCCTCCTACAATGAGCAGTTCTTC.